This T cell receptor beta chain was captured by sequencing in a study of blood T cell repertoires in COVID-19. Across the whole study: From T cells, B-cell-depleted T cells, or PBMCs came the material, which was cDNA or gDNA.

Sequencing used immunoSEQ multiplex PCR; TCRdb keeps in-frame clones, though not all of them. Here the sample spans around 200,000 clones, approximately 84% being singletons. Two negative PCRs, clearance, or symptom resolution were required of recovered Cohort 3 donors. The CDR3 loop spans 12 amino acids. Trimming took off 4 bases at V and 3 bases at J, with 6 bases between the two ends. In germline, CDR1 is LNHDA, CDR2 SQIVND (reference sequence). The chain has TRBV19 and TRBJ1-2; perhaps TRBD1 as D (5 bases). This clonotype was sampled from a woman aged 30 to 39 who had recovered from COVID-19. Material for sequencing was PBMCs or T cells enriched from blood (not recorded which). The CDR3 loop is CASSRGDYGYTF. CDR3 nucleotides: TGTGCCAGTAGTAGGGGGGACTATGGCTACACCTTC.